Sequencing of this T cell receptor beta chain was carried out in a study of shared T cell receptors in the human thymus. Sequencing used immunoSEQ multiplex PCR; TCRdb keeps in-frame clones, though not all of them. The sample consists of 500,000 to 550,000 clones, around 82% of them appearing once. V trimming: 4 bases; J trimming: 4 bases; junction bases outside the gene matches: 7. The CDR3 loop spans 15 amino acids. Looked up from germline, CDR1 is SGHRS and CDR2 is YFSETQ. These same records also appear under a second study, on human thymus T cells.

The gene calls are TRBV5-1 and TRBJ1-4, with TRBD1 matching over 7 bases. The receptor comes from a boy younger than two with a congenital heart defect. The sequenced material came from thymocytes. The CDR3 protein is CASSLGTAINEKLFF. In DNA form, the CDR3 reads TGCGCCAGCAGCCTAGGGACAGCTATTAATGAAAAACTGTTTTTT. The full variable domain, with the rest looked up from reference TRBV5-1 and TRBJ1-4, is KAGVTQTPRYLIKTRGQQVTLSCSPISGHRSVSWYQQTPGQGLQFLFEYFSETQRNKGNFPGRFSGRQFSNSRSEMNVSTLELGDSALYLCASSLGTAINEKLFFGSGTQLSVL.